Sequencing of this TCR beta chain was carried out in a study of long-term antiretroviral therapy in people with HIV. Study-wide findings and caveats: Repertoires in HIV (unlike those of controls) had narrower CDR3 length ranges. The repertoire was dominated at all time points by clones expanded before ART.

Running of the v3.0 immunoSEQ assay took place at survey level. Sequenced by immunoSEQ multiplex PCR; TCRdb stores in-frame clones only, minus some. The repertoire has under 30,000 clones, more than 65% of them found once; the top ten carry about 5%. On this clone: Antigen: not known.

The V end lost 6 bases, the J end lost 5 bases, and 28 bases lay between the germline ends. The CDR3 extends over 18 amino acids. Looked up from germline, CDR1 is MNHEY and CDR2 is SMNVEV (reference sequence). Participants who had HIV were, without exception, treated in the United States. The sequence was obtained from a man younger than 45 with HIV. The V and J genes are TRBV27 and TRBJ1-1; a weak D match, TRBD1 (6 bases). The sequencing used unsorted PBMCs, collected 4.4 years after starting antiretroviral therapy. DNA of the CDR3: TGTGCCAGCAGCTTAACCGGGAGCGGGGGGGCCATGTTGACTGAAGCTTTCTTT. Protein: CASSLTGSGGAMLTEAFF.